This TCR beta chain stems from a study of cytomegalovirus exposure and HLA in healthy donors. CDR1 and CDR2 (germline): SGHKS, YYEKEE (reference sequence). The junction had 0 bases not matched to a gene; V was cut back by 0 bases and J by 7 bases. The CDR3 consists of 12 residues. Researchers ran the PCR with 60 Vbeta and 13 Jbeta primers. This table comes from immunoSEQ multiplex PCR, and its TCRdb copy is limited to in-frame clones, with some not included. The sample lists approximately 100,000 clones, 65% to 80% occurring once. Study results and limitations: TCR beta V- and J-gene trimming, according to a later analysis, was linked to a missense DCLRE1C variant. The study put some 150 TCR beta chains on its list as cytomegalovirus-associated. An analysis done earlier found most TCR beta V segments productive about 87% or about 30% of the time. Many donors carried some public TCRs, although rarity characterized most TCR sequences.

This clone was counted a few times. The antigen is not known. Input material: PBMCs. The chain is built from TRBV5-5 and TRBJ1-2; 7 positions agree with TRBD1. The TCR comes from a man aged 35 to 55 in good health and CMV-seropositive. The chain's CDR3 is CASSLGQGGYTF. CDR3 bases: TGTGCCAGCAGCTTGGGACAGGGTGGCTACACCTTC.